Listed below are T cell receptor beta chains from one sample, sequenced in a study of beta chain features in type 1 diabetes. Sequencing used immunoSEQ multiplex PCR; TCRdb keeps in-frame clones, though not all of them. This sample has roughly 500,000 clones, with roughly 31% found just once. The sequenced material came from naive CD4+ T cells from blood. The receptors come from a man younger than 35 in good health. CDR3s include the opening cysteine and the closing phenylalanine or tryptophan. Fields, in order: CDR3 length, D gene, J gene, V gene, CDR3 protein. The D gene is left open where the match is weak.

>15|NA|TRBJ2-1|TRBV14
CASSQELRAIGEQFF
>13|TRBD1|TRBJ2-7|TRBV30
CAWDGDRPYEQYF
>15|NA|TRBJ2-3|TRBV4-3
CASSREWGGTDTQYF
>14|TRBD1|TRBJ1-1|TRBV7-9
CASSAQGAYTEAFF
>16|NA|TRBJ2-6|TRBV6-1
CASSVELSSGANVLTF
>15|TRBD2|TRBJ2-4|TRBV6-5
CASRDSGLAKNIQYF
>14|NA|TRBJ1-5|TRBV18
CASSPAGSNQPQHF
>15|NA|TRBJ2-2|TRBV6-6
CASSYTGKDTGELFF
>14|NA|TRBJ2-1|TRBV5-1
CASSLATDYNEQFF
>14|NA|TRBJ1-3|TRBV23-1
CASSQVFSGNTIYF
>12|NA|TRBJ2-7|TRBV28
CASSLNPGEQYF
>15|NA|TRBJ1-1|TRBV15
CATSRWGTLRTEAFF
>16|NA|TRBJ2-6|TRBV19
CASTLVRLSGANVLTF
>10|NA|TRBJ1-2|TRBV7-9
CASSLYGYTF
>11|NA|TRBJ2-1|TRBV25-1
CASRTYNEQFF
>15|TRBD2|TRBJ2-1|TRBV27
CASTLWGLAGDEQFF
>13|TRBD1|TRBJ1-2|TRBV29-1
CSVDADRGGGYTF
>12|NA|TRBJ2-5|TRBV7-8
CASSLAETSDYF
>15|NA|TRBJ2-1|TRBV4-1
CASSQDGALGNEQFF
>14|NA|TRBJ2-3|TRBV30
CAWSSGLSTDTQYF
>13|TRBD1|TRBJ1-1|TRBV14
CASSPTGLGIAFF
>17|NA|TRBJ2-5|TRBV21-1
CASSPSASGQYEETQYF
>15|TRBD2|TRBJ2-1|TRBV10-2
CASKLAGGPNNEQFF